The table lists the clone carrying this T cell receptor beta chain with many counts. The CDR3 has 12 amino acids. V dropped 4 bases and J dropped 1 base, with 4 bases sitting between them. The germline CDR1 and CDR2 sequences are MDHEN and SYDVKM. The entry originates in a study of HIV-infected patients and healthy controls. No cell fractionation was done, so the repertoire covers all unsorted peripheral blood T cells. cDNA was made from roughly 470 ng RNA using alpha and beta constant primers. Using multiplexing indices, alpha and beta chain libraries were generated apart by chain-specific third strand synthesis. TCRdb re-analysed the 5' RACE reads in MiXCR, keeping a single row per CDR3 protein. The table records fewer than 25,000 distinct CDR3 sequences, 8% to 10% of them present only once.

The sequenced material came from blood. The receptor was derived from an adult in good health. The genes are TRBV28 and TRBJ1-2; D gene uncertain. The CDR3 reads CASSWGNYGYTF. As DNA, the CDR3 is TGTGCCAGCAGTTGGGGTAACTATGGCTACACCTTC.